This T cell receptor (beta chain) emerged from a study of cytomegalovirus exposure and HLA in healthy donors. In the study overall: Falling in the Caucasian-associated ancestry cluster were about 83% of approximately 410 genotyped donors. Whole-study findings and limits: In an earlier analysis, most TCR beta V segments were productive about 90% or about 30% of the time. Later on, an analysis showed TCR association rates differing by HLA locus, with DRB1 the most and HLA-C the fewest. On later analysis, the bulk of CMV-associated TCR beta chains appeared to be HLA-restricted.

Primers included in the PCR were 60 Vbeta and 13 Jbeta primers. Profiling relied on immunoSEQ multiplex PCR, and the TCRdb table lists in-frame clones only, not all of them. Of 150,000 to 200,000 clones in the sample, about four fifths were seen once. This clone has just one count. The antigen is not known. This CDR3 is built from 19 residues. Germline V gene data show CDR1 as MDHEN and CDR2 as SYDVKM. Unmatched junction bases numbered 14, after V lost 5 bases and J lost 2 bases. Sequencing input: PBMCs. The TCR sequence derives from a woman in her 50s in good health and CMV-seronegative. This chain joins TRBV28 and TRBJ2-5; 13 nucleotides align to TRBD2. CDR3 sequence reads: CASSLRTSGSYPNQETQYF. CDR3 coding DNA: TGTGCCAGCAGTCTCCGGACTAGCGGGAGTTATCCAAATCAAGAGACCCAGTACTTC. Looking up the rest from reference TRBV28 and TRBJ2-5 gives the full variable domain: DVKVTQSSRYLVKRTGEKVFLECVQDMDHENMFWYRQDPGLGLRLIYFSYDVKMKEKGDIPEGYSVSREKKERFSLILESASTNQTSMYLCASSLRTSGSYPNQETQYFGPGTRLLVL.